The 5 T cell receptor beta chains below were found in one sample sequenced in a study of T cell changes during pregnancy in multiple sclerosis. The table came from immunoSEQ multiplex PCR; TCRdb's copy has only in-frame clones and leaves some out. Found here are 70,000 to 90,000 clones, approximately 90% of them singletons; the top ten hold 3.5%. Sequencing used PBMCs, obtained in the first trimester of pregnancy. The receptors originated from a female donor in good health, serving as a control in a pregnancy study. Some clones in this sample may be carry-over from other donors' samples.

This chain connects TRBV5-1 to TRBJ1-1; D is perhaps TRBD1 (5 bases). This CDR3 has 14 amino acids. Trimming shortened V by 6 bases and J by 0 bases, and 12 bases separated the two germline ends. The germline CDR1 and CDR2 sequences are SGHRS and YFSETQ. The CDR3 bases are TGCGCCAGCAACGTAGACAGCCTGAACACTGAAGCTTTCTTT. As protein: CASNVDSLNTEAFF.

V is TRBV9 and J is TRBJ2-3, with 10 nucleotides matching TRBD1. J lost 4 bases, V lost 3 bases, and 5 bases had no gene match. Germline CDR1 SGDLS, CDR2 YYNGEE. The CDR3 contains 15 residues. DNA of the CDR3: TGTGCCAGCAGCGGACAGGGGGCTGTCTCAGATACGCAGTATTTT. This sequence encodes CASSGQGAVSDTQYF. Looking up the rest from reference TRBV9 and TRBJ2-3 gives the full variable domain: DSGVTQTPKHLITATGQRVTLRCSPRSGDLSVYWYQQSLDQGLQFLIQYYNGEERAKGNILERFSAQQFPDLHSELNLSSLELGDSALYFCASSGQGAVSDTQYFGPGTRLTVL.

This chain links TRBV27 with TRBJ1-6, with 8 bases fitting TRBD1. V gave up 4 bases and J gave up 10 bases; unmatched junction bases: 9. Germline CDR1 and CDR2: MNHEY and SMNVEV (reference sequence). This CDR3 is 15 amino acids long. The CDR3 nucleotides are TGTGCCAGCAGTTCCAGGACAGGGTTAATCTCACCCCTCCACTTT. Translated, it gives CASSSRTGLISPLHF.

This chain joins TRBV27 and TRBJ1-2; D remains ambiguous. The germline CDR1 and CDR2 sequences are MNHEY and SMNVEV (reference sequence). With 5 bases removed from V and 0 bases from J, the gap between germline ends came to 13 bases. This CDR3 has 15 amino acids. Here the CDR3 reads CASSPLPSTNYGYTF. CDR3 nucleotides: TGTGCCAGCAGTCCCCTCCCGAGTACTAACTATGGCTACACCTTC.

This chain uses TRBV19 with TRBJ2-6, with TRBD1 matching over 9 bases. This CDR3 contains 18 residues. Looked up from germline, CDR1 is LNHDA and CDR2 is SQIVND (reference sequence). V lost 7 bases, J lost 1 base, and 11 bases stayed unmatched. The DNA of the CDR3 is TGTGCCAGTACTACAAGTCCCGGGACAGGGTCTGGGGCCAACGTCCTGACTTTC. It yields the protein CASTTSPGTGSGANVLTF.